The clone carrying this T cell receptor (beta chain) was observed at least ten times. Its specificity is unknown. The source of the sample is a study of molecular identifiers for immune sequencing clone quantification. Study-wide findings and caveats: The study reportedly detected spiked Jurkat TCR RNA from one cell among over 950,000 naive cells.

TCRdb re-called the PCR reads through MiXCR, storing one row per CDR3 protein. The profile covers under 65,000 distinct CDR3 sequences, with around 27% appearing a single time and around 2% taken by the ten largest. This clonotype originated in a human donor in good health. Some libraries in this study had Jurkat cell RNA spiked in. Material for sequencing was naive CD8+ T cells from blood, with Jurkat cell RNA spiked in. As to subset: FACS-sorted CD8+CD4-CCR7+CD45RA+ naive T cells.

CDR3 sequence reads: CASSAGLAEAFF. Here the CDR3 DNA reads TGTGCCAGCAGTGCGGGGTTGGCTGAAGCTTTCTTT. The V gene is TRBV25-1, the J gene TRBJ1-1; D remains unclear. The V gene lost 4 bases and the J gene lost 6 bases, with 9 bases spanning the gap. Germline V gene lookup returns CDR1 MGHDK and CDR2 SYGVNS. The CDR3 contains 12 residues.